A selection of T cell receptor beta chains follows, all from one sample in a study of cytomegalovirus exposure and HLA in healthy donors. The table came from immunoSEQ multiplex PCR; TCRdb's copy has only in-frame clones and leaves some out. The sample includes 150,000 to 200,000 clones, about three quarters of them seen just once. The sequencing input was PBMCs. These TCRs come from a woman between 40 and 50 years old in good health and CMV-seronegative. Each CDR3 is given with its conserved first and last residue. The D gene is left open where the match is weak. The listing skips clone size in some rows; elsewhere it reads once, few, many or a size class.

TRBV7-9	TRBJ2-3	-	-	CASVSGVTDTQYF	TGTGCCAGCGTGTCCGGGGTCACAGATACGCAGTATTTT
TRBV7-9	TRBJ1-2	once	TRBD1	CASSGRDSISHGYTF	TGTGCCAGCAGTGGCCGGGACAGTATTTCCCATGGCTACACCTTC
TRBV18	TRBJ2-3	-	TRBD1	CASSNGQVPSDTQYF	TGTGCCAGCTCAAATGGACAGGTTCCATCAGATACGCAGTATTTT
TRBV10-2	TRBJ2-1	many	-	CASSEEGTVSEQFF	TGCGCCAGCAGCGAAGAAGGAACAGTGAGTGAGCAGTTCTTC
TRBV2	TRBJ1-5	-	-	CASSFYWAQPQHF	TGTGCCAGCAGTTTTTACTGGGCTCAGCCCCAGCATTTT
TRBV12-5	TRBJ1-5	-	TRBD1	CASGLDRGTKNQPQHF	TGTGCTAGTGGCCTCGACAGGGGAACTAAAAATCAGCCCCAGCATTTT
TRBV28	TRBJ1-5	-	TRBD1	CASRELGTGYQPQHF	TGTGCCAGCAGAGAACTCGGGACAGGGTATCAGCCCCAGCATTTT
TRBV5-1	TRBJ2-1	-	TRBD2	CASQLLAGGDNEQFF	TGCGCCAGCCAACTACTAGCGGGGGGGGACAATGAGCAGTTCTTC
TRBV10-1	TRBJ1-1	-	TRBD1	CASSERGQASEAFF	TGCGCCAGCAGTGAGAGGGGACAGGCTTCCGAAGCTTTCTTT
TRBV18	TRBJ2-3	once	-	CASTPVNPTDTQYF	TGTGCCAGTACCCCAGTTAACCCCACAGATACGCAGTATTTT
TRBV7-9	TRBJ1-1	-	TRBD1	CASSSQGATEAFF	TGTGCCAGCAGCTCACAGGGGGCCACTGAAGCTTTCTTT
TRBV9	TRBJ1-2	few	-	CASSVAKSRGSGAYGYTF	TGTGCCAGCAGCGTAGCCAAATCAAGGGGGTCAGGGGCGTATGGCTACACCTTC
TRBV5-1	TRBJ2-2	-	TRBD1	CASSLGGGETGELFF	TGCGCCAGCAGCTTGGGAGGGGGCGAAACCGGGGAGCTGTTTTTT